Ten or more counts support the clone carrying this T cell receptor (beta chain). Antigen specificity is unknown. Amplification yielded TCR beta CDR3 regions, with RNA transcripts as the source. HTBI primers were the set used in a first-round RT-PCR of the TCR CDR3. TCRdb itself ran the multiplex PCR reads through MiXCR, one entry per CDR3 protein. The sample has 450,000 to 600,000 distinct CDR3 sequences, around 15% seen once; the top ten hold roughly 14%. This sample is part of a study of T cells in Graves' hyperthyroidism and ophthalmopathy. Study-wide findings and caveats: Stable hyperthyroidism was told apart from ophthalmopathy by a model built on 13 V-J features. Blood also contained most expanded thyroid clonotypes above 0.001.

This CDR3 has 12 residues. With 3 bases removed from V and 6 bases from J, the gap between germline ends came to 7 bases. CDR1 MNHNS and CDR2 SASEGT come from the germline V gene. The V call is TRBV6-1, the J call TRBJ2-3; D is undetermined. The clonotype comes from a middle-aged woman with Graves' hyperthyroidism. Sample: blood. CDR3 sequence: CASSDGRDTQYF. The CDR3 nucleotides read TGTGCCAGCAGTGATGGACGCGATACGCAGTATTTT.